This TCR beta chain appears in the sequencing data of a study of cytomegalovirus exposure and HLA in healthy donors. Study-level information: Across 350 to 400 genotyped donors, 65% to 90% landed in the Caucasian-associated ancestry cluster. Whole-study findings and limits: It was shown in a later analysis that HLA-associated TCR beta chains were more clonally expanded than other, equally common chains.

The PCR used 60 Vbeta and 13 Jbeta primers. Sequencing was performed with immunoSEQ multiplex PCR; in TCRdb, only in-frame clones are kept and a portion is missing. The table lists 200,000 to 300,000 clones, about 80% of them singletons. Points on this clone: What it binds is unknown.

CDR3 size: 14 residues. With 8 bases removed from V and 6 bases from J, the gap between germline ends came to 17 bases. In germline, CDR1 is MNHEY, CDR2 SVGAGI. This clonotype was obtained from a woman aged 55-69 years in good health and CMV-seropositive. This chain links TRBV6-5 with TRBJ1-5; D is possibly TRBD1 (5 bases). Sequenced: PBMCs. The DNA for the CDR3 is TGTGCCAGCGCAGACGGGGGGGTAGGTCAGCCCCAGCATTTT. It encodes CASADGGVGQPQHF.